The rows below give T cell receptor beta chains drawn from one sample of a study of CD8 T cells in ankylosing spondylitis. TCRdb re-derived calls from the 5' RACE reads in MiXCR, one entry per CDR3 protein. The table lists 220,000 or so distinct CDR3 sequences, approximately 20% of them singletons, with about two fifths in the top ten. The sample was blood, either unsorted or a sorted T cell fraction (not recorded which). The receptors come from a male donor with ankylosing spondylitis. Both conserved end residues are part of each CDR3. A D gene is named only where the DNA matches it firmly. Expanded clones get a size class; other rows say once, few or many, or leave the size out.

CDR3 DNA	CDR3 protein	clone size	J gene	D gene	V gene
TGTGCCAGTAGTATACAGGGCAGCCCGAACACTGAAGCTTTCTTT	CASSIQGSPNTEAFF	.	TRBJ1-1	.	TRBV19
TGCAGCGTTGACAGGGAATTCTCCTACAATGAGCAGTTCTTC	CSVDREFSYNEQFF	many	TRBJ2-1	.	TRBV29-1
TGTGCCAGCAGCCAATCACCGGGGGGGGGCACCGGGGAGCTGTTTTTT	CASSQSPGGGTGELFF	few	TRBJ2-2	TRBD2	TRBV11-2
TGTGCCAGCAGTTTATCGAACAGGGAAAGCTACAATGAGCAGTTCTTC	CASSLSNRESYNEQFF	.	TRBJ2-1	.	TRBV27
TGTGCCAGCAGCGCCCCCGGGACTAGCGAGGCAGATGAGCAGTTCTTC	CASSAPGTSEADEQFF	few	TRBJ2-1	TRBD2	TRBV9
TGCGCCAGCAGCATTGAACCGGGGACAGCAGCTGGGCCCCAGCATTTT	CASSIEPGTAAGPQHF	many	TRBJ1-5	TRBD1	TRBV5-1
TGCAGTGCTTCGCTCTACCCGACTAGCGAGCCGAACACCGGGGAGCTGTTTTTT	CSASLYPTSEPNTGELFF	.	TRBJ2-2	TRBD2	TRBV20-1
TGTGCCAGCAGTTTGTCCCCGTCAGATACGCAGTATTTT	CASSLSPSDTQYF	.	TRBJ2-3	.	TRBV28
TGTGCCAGCAGCTCTCAACAGGGAGGGGATGAAAAACTGTTTTTT	CASSSQQGGDEKLFF	.	TRBJ1-4	.	TRBV13
TGCGCCAGCAGCCCGGCATCGACAGACCATGAAGCTTTCTTT	CASSPASTDHEAFF	few	TRBJ1-1	.	TRBV4-1
TGCGCCAGCAGCCAAGATCAGGGTAGTGAGACTTTCTTT	CASSQDQGSETFF	.	TRBJ1-1	.	TRBV4-3
TGTGCCAGCAGCGTCGCGGGGGGCCAAGATACGCAGTATTTT	CASSVAGGQDTQYF	.	TRBJ2-3	TRBD2	TRBV9
TGCGCCAGCAGCCAAGATGAAGGTGGCGAGCAGTACTTC	CASSQDEGGEQYF	few	TRBJ2-7	.	TRBV4-3
TGTGCCTGGAGTTTCCGGGCCCCACAAGAGACCCAGTACTTC	CAWSFRAPQETQYF	few	TRBJ2-5	.	TRBV30
TGTGCCAGCACCACACTAGCGGGGGCATACAATGAGCAGTTCTTC	CASTTLAGAYNEQFF	few	TRBJ2-1	TRBD2	TRBV6-2/TRBV6-3
TGTGCCAGCAACGTGGCCTACCTCCCGGGAAACACCGGGGAGCTGTTTTTT	CASNVAYLPGNTGELFF	few	TRBJ2-2	.	TRBV7-2
TGTGCCAGTAGTTGGGGACAGGCGGACAATGAGCAGTTCTTC	CASSWGQADNEQFF	few	TRBJ2-1	TRBD1	TRBV19
TGTGCCAGCTCCCGGGGAAAGGGCCTAGACTACAACATAGAGGTTGGCCCCTACAATGAGCAGTTCTTC	CASSRGKGLDYNIEVGPYNEQFF	few	TRBJ2-1	.	TRBV21-1
TGTGCCAGCACTATGCTAGCGGTGGCGGACAATGAGCAGTTCTTC	CASTMLAVADNEQFF	.	TRBJ2-1	TRBD2	TRBV12-3/TRBV12-4
TGTGCCAGCAGCGTCGGACGGAACTATGGCTACACCTTC	CASSVGRNYGYTF	.	TRBJ1-2	.	TRBV7-9
TGTGCCAGCAGTTTCTCCGGGGGGGCAACAGATACGCAGTATTTT	CASSFSGGATDTQYF	many	TRBJ2-3	TRBD2	TRBV12-3/TRBV12-4
TGTGCCAGCTCACCTAAGGATTATAACTATGGCTACACCTTC	CASSPKDYNYGYTF	few	TRBJ1-2	.	TRBV18
TGTGCTAGTGGTTACGGACAGGACACAGATACGCAGTATTTT	CASGYGQDTDTQYF	few	TRBJ2-3	TRBD1	TRBV12-5
TGTGCCAGCAGCCCGGACGACTATGGCTACACCTTC	CASSPDDYGYTF	.	TRBJ1-2	.	TRBV12-3/TRBV12-4
TGTGCCAGCAGCTTGGGACAGCTTAACGTTGACATGAACACTGAAGCTTTCTTT	CASSLGQLNVDMNTEAFF	.	TRBJ1-1	TRBD1	TRBV7-6
TGCAGTGCTAGAGATCCCCTAGAAAGTTACGAGCAGTACTTC	CSARDPLESYEQYF	.	TRBJ2-7	.	TRBV20-1
TGTGCCAGCAGCCAGATCCCCCAGGAGCCGAACACTGAAGCTTTCTTT	CASSQIPQEPNTEAFF	few	TRBJ1-1	.	TRBV7-9
TGTGCCAGCAGCTTTTGGTTTTCGGCTGGAAACACCATATATTTT	CASSFWFSAGNTIYF	few	TRBJ1-3	.	TRBV5-6
TGCGCCAGCAGCCCTACAGACAGGGGGACTAGCGGTGAGCAGTTCTTC	CASSPTDRGTSGEQFF	few	TRBJ2-1	TRBD2	TRBV5-1
TGCGCCAGCAGTGAGGACGGCTCCTACGAGCAGTACTTC	CASSEDGSYEQYF	.	TRBJ2-7	.	TRBV10-2
TGTGCCAGCAGCCGGAGCGAGGGCTTGAACACTGAAGCTTTCTTT	CASSRSEGLNTEAFF	.	TRBJ1-1	.	TRBV4-2
TGTGCCAGCAGTGAAGCCGGGTGGGGCTACACCTTC	CASSEAGWGYTF	.	TRBJ1-2	.	TRBV6-1
TGTGCCAGCAGCCAAGAGACAGGGTCTAGCACAGATACGCAGTATTTT	CASSQETGSSTDTQYF	few	TRBJ2-3	TRBD1	TRBV4-2
TGTGCCAGCAGTTTTCCAGTGGCGTTC	CASSFPVAF	many	TRBJ1-2	.	TRBV12-3/TRBV12-4
TGCGCCAGCAGCCACGGGACTAGCGGGAGTAATGAGCAGTTCTTC	CASSHGTSGSNEQFF	few	TRBJ2-1	TRBD2	TRBV4-3
TGCGCCAGCAGCCAACTAGGGGCCCCTGGAAACACCATATATTTT	CASSQLGAPGNTIYF	few	TRBJ1-3	.	TRBV4-1
TGTGCCAGCAGCCCCTATAGGGGGGCATATACGCAGTATTTT	CASSPYRGAYTQYF	few	TRBJ2-3	.	TRBV11-2
TGTGCCAGCAGCTTAGAGGTCAACTCCTACGAGCAGTACTTC	CASSLEVNSYEQYF	.	TRBJ2-7	.	TRBV7-9
TGTGCCAGCAGTGAACCCCCGCCGACGGAGCAGTACTTC	CASSEPPPTEQYF	few	TRBJ2-7	.	TRBV2
TGTGCCAGCAGTCCCCCACTAGCGGGGGGGCCCCCAGATACGCAGTATTTT	CASSPPLAGGPPDTQYF	few	TRBJ2-3	TRBD2	TRBV28
TGTGCCAGTAGGAACCACCGAACTAGCTCCTACAATGAGCAGTTCTTC	CASRNHRTSSYNEQFF	.	TRBJ2-1	.	TRBV19
TGCGCCAGCAGCCAGGCCACAGGGGACACTGAAGCTTTCTTT	CASSQATGDTEAFF	.	TRBJ1-1	TRBD1	TRBV4-1
TGCAGTGCCACAATCCCCCCACACAGCGTTCCCTACAATGAGCAGTTCTTC	CSATIPPHSVPYNEQFF	few	TRBJ2-1	.	TRBV20-1
TGTGCCAGTAGCTTAAGCGGGGCCCTAGACAATGAGCAGTTCTTC	CASSLSGALDNEQFF	few	TRBJ2-1	TRBD2	TRBV7-3
TGCGCCAGCAGCTCGACTAGCGGAACCACCGGGGAGCTGTTTTTT	CASSSTSGTTGELFF	many	TRBJ2-2	TRBD2	TRBV5-1
TGTGCCAGCAGTTTATTCGGGACTAGCGTTTACAATGAGCAGTTCTTC	CASSLFGTSVYNEQFF	few	TRBJ2-1	TRBD2	TRBV28
TGTGCCAGCAGCGCCTCGGGACTAGCGGGGGCACGAAGTGAGCAGTACTTC	CASSASGLAGARSEQYF	.	TRBJ2-7	TRBD2	TRBV7-9
TGTGCCAGCAGTACAATGGCAGGGATGACCCAGAACACTGAAGCTTTCTTT	CASSTMAGMTQNTEAFF	.	TRBJ1-1	.	TRBV6-1
TGCAGTGCCCTACTAGGGTATGACGGTCCCTACGAGCAGTACTTC	CSALLGYDGPYEQYF	.	TRBJ2-7	.	TRBV20-1